The next 13 T cell receptor beta chains were all read from a single sample in a study of OX40 agonist ivuxolimab in advanced cancers. The assay was immunoSEQ multiplex PCR, and TCRdb's table has in-frame clones only and misses some. The profile covers roughly 55,000 clones, with over 70% appearing a single time and 4.4% taken by the ten largest. The sample here was CD4+ or CD8+ T cells sorted from blood, taken in a trial of the OX40 agonist ivuxolimab. The receptors derive from an adult with an advanced solid tumor such as melanoma, head and neck, liver or kidney cancer.

CDR3 DNA: TGTGCCAGCAGTTCACCGCGGGGCGCTAGCGGGAGGAATGAGCAGTTCTTC. It encodes CASSSPRGASGRNEQFF. The genes are TRBV28 and TRBJ2-1; TRBD2 matches 11 bases. The length of the CDR3 is 17 residues. Trimming at V came to 4 bases and at J to 7 bases, leaving 12 bases not matched to a gene. Germline values: CDR1 MDHEN, CDR2 SYDVKM.

The rearrangement uses TRBV11-2 and TRBJ2-5; TRBD1 might be the D (6 bases). Germline-derived CDR1 and CDR2 are SGHAT and FQNNGV. The CDR3 length is 13 residues. V was cut by 4 bases and J by 5 bases, with 11 bases left in between. CDR3 amino acids: CASSSRTEETQYF. The CDR3 DNA sequence: TGTGCCAGCAGCTCTCGGACAGAGGAGACCCAGTACTTC.

J is TRBJ2-3 and V is TRBV5-5; D remains ambiguous. Trimming shortened V by 0 bases and J by 0 bases, and 8 bases separated the two germline ends. From germline, CDR1 is SGHKS and CDR2 YYEKEE (reference sequence). This CDR3 is built from 15 residues. This chain's CDR3 is CASSLVLSSTDTQYF. In DNA form, the CDR3 reads TGTGCCAGCAGCTTGGTACTCTCCAGCACAGATACGCAGTATTTT.

The genes are TRBV5-5 and TRBJ2-2; TRBD1 matches at 9 bases. After removal of 6 bases from V and 2 bases from J, the junction contained 11 bases not matched to a gene. Germline V gives CDR1 SGHKS, CDR2 YYEKEE (reference sequence). The CDR3 runs to 17 residues. CDR3 region: CASTLYGDRDNTGELFF. The CDR3 nucleotides are TGTGCCAGCACCCTTTATGGGGACAGGGATAACACCGGGGAGCTGTTTTTT.

The chain recombines TRBV9 with TRBJ2-7, with 7 bases that match TRBD1. The CDR3 sequence is 16 residues long. J gave up 6 bases and V 0 bases, and 12 bases lay outside the gene matches. Germline V gene lookup returns CDR1 SGDLS and CDR2 YYNGEE. In DNA, the CDR3 is TGTGCCAGCAGCGTAGTGGGGACAGCAGCTAGAGGCGAGCAGTACTTC. As protein: CASSVVGTAARGEQYF.

The table lists this clone with a few counts. V gene TRBV30 combines with J gene TRBJ2-2, with 7 bases fitting TRBD2. The CDR3 contains 14 residues. The ends lost 3 bases at V and 5 bases at J; junction bases unmatched: 6. CDR1 and CDR2 from the germline V gene are GTSNPN and SVGIG (reference sequence). CDR3 loop: CAWRTAGGTGELFF. Written as DNA, the CDR3 is TGTGCCTGGAGGACCGCCGGGGGGACCGGGGAGCTGTTTTTT.

The chain combines TRBV18 with TRBJ2-5, with D perhaps being TRBD1 or TRBD2 (5 bases each). Trimming removed 2 bases from V and 4 bases from J, with 8 bases in between. CDR1 KGHSH and CDR2 LQKENI come from the germline V gene. This CDR3 region has 13 residues. CDR3 nucleotide sequence: TGTGCCAGCTCACCAGGGGGTGGAGAGACCCAGTACTTC. Encoded protein: CASSPGGGETQYF.

The chain recombines TRBV6-6 with TRBJ2-1; 8 bases line up with TRBD2. Germline V gene data show CDR1 as MNHNY and CDR2 as SVGAGI (reference sequence). The CDR3 contains 15 residues. The ends lost 8 bases at V and 0 bases at J; junction bases unmatched: 6. DNA of the CDR3: TGTGCCAGCGGCCCGAGCGGGAGCTCCTACAATGAGCAGTTCTTC. Its translation: CASGPSGSSYNEQFF.

A few counts support this clone. This sequence joins TRBV19 and TRBJ2-7; TRBD1 might be the D (5 bases). Between the trimmed V and J ends, which lost 7 bases and 6 bases, there was a span of 16 bases. Germline V CDR1 and CDR2: LNHDA, SQIVND (reference sequence). The CDR3 contains 13 residues. As DNA, the CDR3 is TGTGCCAGTAAGGGGCCAGGGTTGACCGAGCAGTACTTC. Amino acids: CASKGPGLTEQYF.

This chain joins TRBV28 and TRBJ2-4; tentatively, D is TRBD2 (7 bases). The germline V gene encodes CDR1 MDHEN and CDR2 SYDVKM. The CDR3 sequence is 14 residues long. V lost 5 bases and J lost 7, with 15 bases in between. The CDR3 DNA follows: TGTGCCAGCAGTCCGGCACAGGGAGGGAACATTCAGTACTTC. Translation: CASSPAQGGNIQYF. The entire variable domain, with the rest obtained from reference TRBV28 and TRBJ2-4, is as follows: DVKVTQSSRYLVKRTGEKVFLECVQDMDHENMFWYRQDPGLGLRLIYFSYDVKMKEKGDIPEGYSVSREKKERFSLILESASTNQTSMYLCASSPAQGGNIQYFGAGTRLSVL.

The V gene is TRBV9, the J gene TRBJ1-1, with D tentatively TRBD1 (6 bases). The V end was cut by 0 bases, the J end by 1 base, with 10 bases between. CDR3 length: 15 residues. Germline values: CDR1 SGDLS, CDR2 YYNGEE. Here the CDR3 reads CASSVAGHANTEAFF. In DNA, the CDR3 is TGTGCCAGCAGCGTAGCGGGACACGCGAACACTGAAGCTTTCTTT.

The chain couples TRBV7-8 to TRBJ2-7; unclear D gene. CDR3 length: 13 amino acids. In germline, CDR1 is SGHVS, CDR2 FQNEAQ. The V end lost 3 bases, the J end lost 0 bases, and 6 bases lay between the germline ends. The CDR3 here is CASSFRSSYEQYF. Here the CDR3 DNA reads TGTGCCAGCAGCTTTCGGAGCTCCTACGAGCAGTACTTC.

This rearrangement joins TRBV11-2 to TRBJ2-3; D ambiguous. Germline CDR1 and CDR2: SGHAT and FQNNGV. The CDR3 extends over 16 amino acids. V lost 1 base, J lost 6 bases, and 17 bases lay in between. In DNA form, the CDR3 reads TGTGCCAGCAGCTTAGCGGGTCTGGATAGTTTCGATACGCAGTATTTT. Protein product: CASSLAGLDSFDTQYF.